The 9 T cell receptor beta chains reported below all come from one sample, sequenced in a study of blood T cell repertoires in COVID-19 (TCRdb year 2020). Receptor libraries were prepared by the immunoSEQ multiplex PCR assay. TCRdb provides this immuneACCESS table in a form limited to in-frame rearrangements. Some clones are lacking; in checked studies, under half of them reflect an unresolved V gene, and why the rest are absent is not known. The sample has 210,000 or so clones on record, around 91% of them singletons. The ten largest clones represent about 4.8% of the sample. The sequenced sample was peripheral blood. The source is a woman between 40 and 55 years old with acute or convalescent COVID-19.

The chain employs TRBV3-1 (or the pseudogene TRBV3-2) and TRBJ1-2; no reliable D call. The V and J ends lost 4 bases and 2 bases respectively, with 14 bases between them. CDR1 and CDR2 from the germline V gene are LGHDT and YNNKEL (reference sequence). The CDR3 runs 15 residues. Here the CDR3 DNA reads TGTGCCAGCAGCCTCGGGTCCGGGTCAAACTATGGCTACACCTTC. The encoded protein is CASSLGSGSNYGYTF.

The chain combines TRBV27 with TRBJ2-5; weak D call: TRBD2 (5 bases). This CDR3 is 14 amino acids long. Germline CDR1 reads MNHEY; CDR2 reads SMNVEV (reference sequence). V lost 5 bases and J lost 3, with 13 bases in between. The CDR3 sequence is CASSPLRGKETQYF. The CDR3 region has the DNA TGTGCCAGCAGTCCCCTACGGGGAAAAGAGACCCAGTACTTC.

J is TRBJ1-1 and V is TRBV9, with 9 bases that match TRBD1. With 4 bases clipped from V and 4 bases from J, the junction kept 11 bases outside the gene matches. The V gene's germline CDR1 is SGDLS and CDR2 YYNGEE. The CDR3 is 16 residues long. CDR3 in amino acids: CASSQSPGTGSTEAFF. The CDR3 bases are TGTGCCAGCAGCCAATCCCCGGGGACAGGGAGCACTGAAGCTTTCTTT.

This sequence joins TRBV4-1 and TRBJ1-1; 7 nucleotides align to TRBD1. The CDR3 is 15 residues long. Germline assignment: CDR1 MGHRA and CDR2 YSYEKL. V lost 4 bases, J lost 2 bases, and 7 bases stayed unmatched. CDR3 coding DNA: TGCGCCAGCAGCCGCCCGGGACAGTCTAACACTGAAGCTTTCTTT. It yields the protein CASSRPGQSNTEAFF.

CDR3 amino acids: CASSILASGEGTQYF. The CDR3 nucleotides read TGTGCCAGTAGTATTTTGGCTAGCGGGGAGGGTACGCAGTATTTT. The chain carries TRBV19 and TRBJ2-3, with 9 bases aligning to TRBD2. V shed 3 bases, J shed 8 bases, and the junction held 9 bases outside the gene matches. The length of the CDR3 is 15 residues. CDR1 LNHDA and CDR2 SQIVND come from the germline V gene (reference sequence).

V usage is TRBV19 and J usage is TRBJ2-5; D is perhaps TRBD2 (6 bases). The CDR3 has 14 residues. From germline, CDR1 is LNHDA and CDR2 SQIVND (reference sequence). The V end lost 3 bases, the J end lost 2 bases, and 10 bases lay between the germline ends. The CDR3 is CASSISRGQETQYF. CDR3 nucleotides: TGTGCCAGTAGTATCTCCCGGGGGCAAGAGACCCAGTACTTC.

The rearrangement links TRBV19 to TRBJ2-2, with 10 bases that match TRBD1. The CDR3 spans 18 residues. V gave up 6 bases and J gave up 3 bases; unmatched junction bases: 13. Per germline, CDR1 LNHDA and CDR2 SQIVND (reference sequence). CDR3 nucleotide sequence: TGTGCCAGTAGGCCCGACCCCTGGGACAGGGGTTACACCGGGGAGCTGTTTTTT. Translating gives CASRPDPWDRGYTGELFF.

The chain employs TRBV10-3 and TRBJ2-3, with 7 bases matching TRBD2. Germline lookup yields CDR1 ENHRY and CDR2 SYGVKD. Trimming at V came to 3 bases and at J to 5 bases, leaving 11 bases not matched to a gene. CDR3 length equals 16 residues. CDR3 sequence (DNA): TGTGCCATCAGTGAATTGGCCGGGGTAGCGGGAGATACGCAGTATTTT. Translation gives CAISELAGVAGDTQYF.

This clone was seen a handful of times. This chain links TRBV4-1 with TRBJ1-6, with D unresolved. CDR3 length: 17 residues. Germline-derived CDR1 and CDR2 are MGHRA and YSYEKL. Trimming stripped 0 bases from V and 2 bases from J, with 11 bases between. The CDR3 spells CASSQDRGKAYNSPLHF. The CDR3 nucleotides read TGCGCCAGCAGCCAAGATCGGGGAAAAGCCTATAATTCACCCCTCCACTTT.